Each of the 15 T cell receptor beta chains below was sequenced from the same sample in a study of molecular identifiers for immune sequencing clone quantification. TCRdb processed the PCR reads anew with MiXCR; each CDR3 protein has one entry. The table lists around 300,000 distinct CDR3 sequences, about 22% of them singletons. Specimen: naive CD8+ T cells from blood, with Jurkat cell RNA spiked in. Subset described: FACS-sorted CD8+CD4-CCR7+CD45RA+ naive T cells. The receptor source for this set is a human donor in good health. Some libraries in this study had Jurkat cell RNA spiked in.

This clonotype appeared a few times. V is TRBV4-3 and J is TRBJ2-7; 8 bases fit TRBD1. Trimming cost V 0 bases and J 1 base; bases outside gene matches: 2. The germline CDR1 and CDR2 sequences are LGHNA and YSLEER. CDR3 length: 15 residues. CDR3 sequence: CASSQDWDRSYEQYF. The CDR3 DNA reads as TGCGCCAGCAGCCAAGATTGGGACAGGTCCTACGAGCAGTACTTC.

A few counts support this clonotype. The rearrangement links TRBV28 to TRBJ1-4; 9 bases are a match to TRBD1. Germline CDR1 MDHEN, CDR2 SYDVKM. The CDR3 is 16 residues long. Germline trimming cut 6 bases from V and 6 bases from J; bases unmatched to any gene: 11. CDR3 in DNA: TGTGCCAGCAGACCGAGTCGTAGGACAGGGGATGAAAAACTGTTTTTT. Translation gives CASRPSRRTGDEKLFF.

This clonotype came up many times. The V gene is TRBV29-1, the J gene TRBJ2-5, with TRBD2 matching over 8 bases. Germline CDR1 SQVTM, CDR2 ANQGSEA. The CDR3 spans 14 residues. The trim removed 3 bases at V and 4 bases at J, leaving 7 bases unmatched. The CDR3: CSVEVAGTPETQYF. DNA of the CDR3: TGCAGCGTTGAGGTAGCGGGGACCCCAGAGACCCAGTACTTC.

The rearrangement uses TRBV25-1 and TRBJ2-7; D remains unclear. Germline-derived CDR1 and CDR2 are MGHDK and SYGVNS. The CDR3 runs 11 residues. The V end was cut by 3 bases, the J end by 2 bases, with 2 bases between. This CDR3 is CASSDAYEQYF. For the CDR3, the DNA is TGTGCCAGCAGTGATGCCTACGAGCAGTACTTC.

The rearrangement uses TRBV7-9 and TRBJ2-1, with 11 nucleotides matching TRBD2. Trimming took 0 bases from V and 6 from J; bases not matched to a gene: 4. The germline CDR1 and CDR2 sequences are SEHNR and FQNEAQ (reference sequence). The CDR3 is made up of 16 amino acids. The CDR3 sequence is CASSLASGRAVNEQFF. DNA of the CDR3: TGTGCCAGCAGCTTAGCTAGCGGGAGGGCCGTCAATGAGCAGTTCTTC.

The CDR3 spells CASSRQLNEKLFF. The CDR3 nucleotides read TGCGCCAGCAGTCGCCAACTTAATGAAAAACTGTTTTTT. This sequence joins TRBV10-2 and TRBJ1-4; D remains ambiguous. Germline V gene sequence: CDR1 WSHSY, CDR2 SAAADI. CDR3 length: 13 amino acids. Trimming removed 5 bases at V and 4 bases at J, with 8 bases between.

The chain employs TRBV7-2 and TRBJ2-6, with 7 bases fitting TRBD2. This CDR3 is built from 17 residues. Unmatched junction bases numbered 9, after V lost 5 bases and J lost 2 bases. The germline gives CDR1 SGHTA, CDR2 FQGNSA. CDR3 sequence reads: CASSPGRTSTGANVLTF. In nucleotides, the CDR3 is TGTGCCAGCAGCCCCGGGAGGACCTCCACTGGGGCCAACGTCCTGACTTTC.

This clonotype showed up many times. This chain links TRBV12-3 or TRBV12-4 with TRBJ1-5, with TRBD1 matching 9 bases. This CDR3 has 14 amino acids. Trimming removed 6 bases from V and 7 bases from J; junction bases left unmatched: 7. The CDR3 protein is CASSSGQGGQPQHF. The CDR3 DNA follows: TGTGCCAGCAGCTCGGGACAGGGCGGCCAGCCCCAGCATTTT.

This clonotype was seen ten or more times. The chain employs TRBV7-9 and TRBJ2-3; D tentatively fits TRBD1 or TRBD2 (6 bases each). This CDR3 is 15 amino acids long. Looked up from germline, CDR1 is SEHNR and CDR2 is FQNEAQ (reference sequence). Between the trimmed V and J ends, which lost 4 bases and 2 bases, there was a span of 13 bases. The CDR3 protein is CASSSPGAHTDTQYF. The CDR3 nucleotides read TGTGCCAGCAGCTCCCCGGGGGCCCACACAGATACGCAGTATTTT. The variable domain in full, with the rest retrieved from reference TRBV7-9 and TRBJ2-3, is DTGVSQNPRHKITKRGQNVTFRCDPISEHNRLYWYRQTLGQGPEFLTYFQNEAQLEKSRLLSDRFSAERPKGSFSTLEIQRTEQGDSAMYLCASSSPGAHTDTQYFGPGTRLTVL.

This clonotype was recorded at least ten times. CDR3 sequence: CASSRQPVETQYF. The DNA for the CDR3 is TGTGCCAGCAGCAGACAACCAGTTGAGACCCAGTACTTC. V gene TRBV6-5 combines with J gene TRBJ2-5; D remains unclear. This CDR3 comprises 13 residues. Germline CDR1 is MNHEY and CDR2 is SVGAGI. The V and J ends lost 6 bases and 5 bases respectively, with 13 bases between them.

The V and J genes are TRBV6-2 or TRBV6-3 and TRBJ1-2; the D gene is possibly TRBD1 (5 bases). CDR3 size: 18 residues. Germline CDR1 reads MNHEY; CDR2 reads SVGEGT. V was cut by 5 bases and J by 3 bases, with 25 bases left in between. The CDR3 spells CASSPALATSGGDYGYTF. Written as DNA, the CDR3 is TGTGCCAGCAGTCCGGCGCTCGCAACATCGGGGGGGGACTATGGCTACACCTTC.

This clonotype was recorded a few times. The J gene is TRBJ1-2, the V gene TRBV29-1; 10 nucleotides match TRBD1. Germline V gene sequence: CDR1 SQVTM, CDR2 ANQGSEA. The CDR3 sequence is 14 residues long. V shed 3 bases and J 2 bases; nucleotides not matched to a gene: 3. The CDR3 reads CSVDGTGDNYGYTF. Here the CDR3 DNA reads TGCAGCGTTGATGGGACAGGGGACAACTATGGCTACACCTTC.

Comments on this clonotype: A single base separates this from a much larger clone, so it may be a read error. The genes are TRBV5-8 and TRBJ1-1; no definite D call. V dropped 9 bases and J dropped 6 bases, with 15 bases sitting between them. The CDR3 has 12 residues. CDR1 SGHTS and CDR2 YDEGEE come from the germline V gene. CDR3: CAILVVGAEAFF. In DNA form, the CDR3 reads TGTGCCATCCTAGTCGTGGGCGCTGAAGCTTTCTTT. The full variable domain, rest sourced from reference TRBV5-8 and TRBJ1-1, is EAGVTQSPTHLIKTRGQQATLRCSPISGHTSVYWYQQALGLGLQFLLWYDEGEERNRGNFPPRFSGRQFPNYSSELNVNALELEDSALYLCAILVVGAEAFFGQGTRLTVV.

The chain joins TRBV13 to TRBJ2-1, with D unclear. The CDR3 consists of 15 residues. The V end was cut by 6 bases, the J end by 0 bases, with 12 bases between. The germline V gene encodes CDR1 PRHDT and CDR2 FYEKMQ (reference sequence). CDR3 bases: TGTGCCAGCAGTTATACTGAGAGCTCCTACAATGAGCAGTTCTTC. It encodes CASSYTESSYNEQFF.

Regarding this clonotype: It may be a read error: a sequence one base away is much more abundant. J is TRBJ2-7 and V is TRBV12-3 or TRBV12-4; D is possibly TRBD1 (6 bases). This CDR3 is built from 15 residues. In DNA form, the CDR3 reads TGTGCCAGCAATTTATCCTCTGAAGGGGGTTACGAGCAGTACTTC. Translation gives CASNLSSEGGYEQYF.